These 15 T cell receptor beta chains originate from one sample sequenced in a study of blood T cell repertoires in COVID-19. Some clones are missing from TCRdb's copy, which holds only in-frame ones; the method was immunoSEQ multiplex PCR. The sample includes about 60,000 clones, 91% seen only once; the top ten take about 2.2%. Sequenced input: peripheral blood. The receptors were gathered from a man aged 60 to 75 with acute or convalescent COVID-19.

The chain uses TRBV7-2 and TRBJ1-1, with unresolved D. Germline lookup yields CDR1 SGHTA and CDR2 FQGNSA. The CDR3 has 15 residues. V lost 5 bases and J lost 0, with 13 bases in between. Here the CDR3 reads CASSPWAAMNTEAFF. CDR3 nucleotide sequence: TGTGCCAGCAGCCCCTGGGCAGCCATGAACACTGAAGCTTTCTTT.

The genes are TRBV19 and TRBJ2-3; D is possibly TRBD1 (5 bases). This CDR3 comprises 13 residues. CDR1 is LNHDA and CDR2 is SQIVND in the germline V gene (reference sequence). With 9 bases removed from V and 2 bases from J, the gap between germline ends came to 12 bases. The CDR3 DNA sequence: TGTGCCAGCTTCGACAGACTCACAGATACGCAGTATTTT. This translates into CASFDRLTDTQYF.

The CDR3 reads CASSHRSSYGYTF. DNA for the CDR3: TGTGCCAGCAGCCACCGTTCGAGCTATGGCTACACCTTC. This chain joins TRBV7-2 and TRBJ1-2; D remains unclear. The CDR3 spans 13 residues. The germline V gene has CDR1 SGHTA and CDR2 FQGNSA. Trimming left V 5 bases short and J 4 bases short, with 11 bases between. Full variable domain (remainder filled in from reference TRBV7-2 and TRBJ1-2): GAGVSQSPSNKVTEKGKDVELRCDPISGHTALYWYRQSLGQGLEFLIYFQGNSAPDKSGLPSDRFSAERTGGSVSTLTIQRTQQEDSAVYLCASSHRSSYGYTFGSGTRLTVV.

The chain employs TRBV6-5 and TRBJ2-3; 7 positions agree with TRBD1. Germline V gives CDR1 MNHEY, CDR2 SVGAGI. Trimming cost V 5 bases and J 4 bases; bases outside gene matches: 9. The CDR3 is made up of 15 amino acids. The CDR3 here is CASSPRTGQADTQYF. CDR3 nucleotides: TGTGCCAGCAGTCCAAGGACAGGCCAAGCAGATACGCAGTATTTT.

The chain couples TRBV6-5 to TRBJ2-1; D not resolved. The CDR3 has 12 residues. The V gene lost 7 bases and the J gene lost 0 bases, with 4 bases spanning the gap. Germline V gene lookup returns CDR1 MNHEY and CDR2 SVGAGI. The CDR3 here is CASTPSYNEQFF. CDR3 DNA: TGTGCCAGCACTCCCTCCTACAATGAGCAGTTCTTC.

The V call is TRBV7-6, the J call TRBJ2-3; no definite D call. V gave up 3 bases and J gave up 0 bases, with 10 bases separating them. The CDR3 is made up of 15 amino acids. CDR1 SGHVS and CDR2 FNYEAQ come from the germline V gene. Here the CDR3 reads CASSLRSPSTDTQYF. The CDR3 DNA reads TGTGCCAGCAGCTTGAGATCCCCTAGCACAGATACGCAGTATTTT.

This clone was recorded only once. The chain uses TRBV5-1 and TRBJ2-1; possible D gene TRBD2, 6 bases. The CDR3 consists of 16 residues. The V and J ends lost 0 bases and 3 bases respectively, with 13 bases between them. Germline values: CDR1 SGHRS, CDR2 YFSETQ. The CDR3 loop is CASSLEDSGVYNEQFF. The CDR3 coding sequence is TGCGCCAGCAGCTTGGAAGATAGCGGAGTCTACAATGAGCAGTTCTTC.

V and J are TRBV6-5 and TRBJ1-2, with no clear D. Germline-derived CDR1 and CDR2 are MNHEY and SVGAGI. The CDR3 spans 13 residues. V lost 7 bases and J 3 bases, leaving 12 bases between the germline ends. CDR3 DNA: TGTGCCAGCACCGTTAACAGAGACTATGGCTACACCTTC. Its translation: CASTVNRDYGYTF.

The rearrangement links TRBV28 to TRBJ1-2; D gene unclear. CDR1 is MDHEN, CDR2 SYDVKM, per germline. This CDR3 is built from 13 residues. V lost 7 bases and J lost 0, with 9 bases in between. CDR3 sequence reads: CASISVANYGYTF. The CDR3 DNA reads as TGTGCCAGCATAAGCGTAGCTAACTATGGCTACACCTTC.

The CDR3 is CASSYSPESNQPQHF. CDR3 bases: TGTGCCAGCAGTTACTCCCCAGAAAGCAATCAGCCCCAGCATTTT. The chain joins TRBV6-5 to TRBJ1-5; D not resolved. V lost 0 bases to trimming and J lost 1 base, with 7 bases between them. The CDR3 contains 15 residues. Germline V gene lookup returns CDR1 MNHEY and CDR2 SVGAGI.

The chain employs TRBV10-3 and TRBJ2-1; 10 positions match TRBD2. CDR1 is ENHRY, CDR2 SYGVKD, per germline. Trimming at V came to 1 base and at J to 4 bases, leaving 7 bases not matched to a gene. The CDR3 consists of 17 residues. CDR3 sequence (DNA): TGTGCCATCAGTGAGTTTCTAGCGGGAGAGTTTTACAATGAGCAGTTCTTC. This sequence encodes CAISEFLAGEFYNEQFF.

J is TRBJ1-1 and V is TRBV27; D possibly corresponds to TRBD1 (5 bases). This CDR3 is built from 16 residues. In germline, CDR1 is MNHEY, CDR2 SMNVEV (reference sequence). V was cut by 4 bases and J by 1 base, with 16 bases left in between. This CDR3 is CASSSIIRTRNTEAFF. As DNA, the CDR3 is TGTGCCAGCAGTTCTATCATCAGGACAAGGAACACTGAAGCTTTCTTT.

This chain connects TRBV5-4 to TRBJ2-7; D is unresolved. This CDR3 has 13 residues. V lost 1 base and J lost 6, with 11 bases in between. Germline V lookup: CDR1 SGHNT, CDR2 YYREEE (reference sequence). DNA of the CDR3: TGTGCCAGCAGCTTGAACTATTTGAGCGAGCAGTACTTC. Protein product: CASSLNYLSEQYF.

The chain is built from TRBV4-3 and TRBJ1-3, with 7 bases that match TRBD1. CDR1 and CDR2 (germline): LGHNA, YSLEER. CDR3 size: 15 residues. V lost 0 bases, J lost 8 bases, and 7 bases stayed unmatched. The CDR3 DNA is TGCGCCAGCAGCCAAGAATTGACAGGGTTAGACACCATATATTTT. It is translated as CASSQELTGLDTIYF.

The chain couples TRBV2 to TRBJ1-5, with unresolved D. The V and J ends lost 3 bases and 7 bases respectively, with 16 bases between them. Germline loops: CDR1 SNHLY, CDR2 FYNNEI. This CDR3 comprises 15 residues. CDR3 protein: CASSDQAGNGQPQHF. Here the CDR3 DNA reads TGTGCCAGCAGTGATCAAGCCGGGAATGGGCAGCCCCAGCATTTT.